These 5 T cell receptor beta chains share one sample of origin, sequenced in a study of CD8+CD57+ T cells in acquired aplastic anemia. Genomic DNA, serving as template, underwent TCR beta VDJ and CDR3 profiling. TCRdb redid the calling of the reads with MiXCR, one entry per CDR3 protein. This sample has about 200,000 distinct CDR3 sequences, with 65% found just once. Patients who underwent sequencing had shown CD8+CD57+ cell expansion by flow cytometry. Sequenced input: sorted CD4+, CD8+, or CD8+CD57+ T cells (not recorded which) from PBMCs. All receptors come from a human donor with aplastic anemia.

V gene TRBV20-1 combines with J gene TRBJ2-7; D is tentatively TRBD1 or TRBD2 (6 bases each). This CDR3 has 13 amino acids. Germline CDR1 and CDR2: DFQATT and SNEGSKA (reference sequence). Trimming took 3 bases from V and 7 from J, leaving 16 bases between them. In DNA form, the CDR3 reads TGCAGTGCTAGCGCTACGGGGGCCTGGGAGCAGTACTTC. This encodes CSASATGAWEQYF.

This clonotype rates as medium-sized. V and J are TRBV7-8 and TRBJ1-6, with a tentative D call TRBD1 (5 bases). Trimming left V 6 bases short and J 11 bases short, with 14 bases between. This CDR3 has 13 residues. Germline V gives CDR1 SGHVS, CDR2 FQNEAQ. In DNA, the CDR3 is TGTGCCAGCAGGACCGGGACCGGGGCACCCCTCCACTTT. Translated, it gives CASRTGTGAPLHF.

The CDR3 DNA reads as TGCGCCAGCAGTGAGAGCAGGGGGATAACTGAAGCTTTCTTT. Translation gives CASSESRGITEAFF. This sequence joins TRBV10-1 and TRBJ1-1, with 7 bases matching TRBD1. The V gene end was trimmed by 2 bases and the J gene end by 5 bases; junction bases not matched to a gene: 5. Germline V gene sequence: CDR1 WNHNN, CDR2 SYGVQD (reference sequence). This CDR3 spans 14 amino acids.

V usage is TRBV15 and J usage is TRBJ2-5; 8 bases map to TRBD1. The germline CDR1 and CDR2 sequences are LNHNV and YYDKDF (reference sequence). The CDR3 has 15 amino acids. Unmatched junction bases numbered 9, after V lost 0 bases and J lost 9 bases. Here the CDR3 DNA reads TGTGCCACCAGCAGAGAAGGGACAGGCCCCAGGGCCCAGTACTTC. Translation gives CATSREGTGPRAQYF.

The table lists this clonotype with a few counts. The DNA for the CDR3 is TGCAGGGCGGGGGGGAGCTCCTACAATGAGCAGTTCTTC. This translates into CRAGGSSYNEQFF. V gene TRBV20-1 combines with J gene TRBJ2-1; 9 positions match TRBD2. This CDR3 has 13 amino acids. The germline gives CDR1 DFQATT, CDR2 SNEGSKA (reference sequence).